The 11 T cell receptor beta chains presented below share a single source sample, sequenced in a study of T cell changes during pregnancy in multiple sclerosis. Profiled with immunoSEQ multiplex PCR; TCRdb holds only in-frame clones, not every one. The sample has fewer than 40,000 clones; 90% are singletons. Here the sequenced sample was CD8+ T cells from peripheral blood mononuclear cells, taken in the first trimester of pregnancy. The source of these receptors is a female donor with multiple sclerosis, enrolled in a pregnancy study.

This clone is a singleton in its sample. The rearrangement links TRBV27 to TRBJ1-2, with D possibly TRBD1 on 5 matching bases. The CDR3 length is 15 residues. The germline V gene encodes CDR1 MNHEY and CDR2 SMNVEV (reference sequence). Between the trimmed V and J ends, which lost 8 bases and 7 bases, there was a span of 23 bases. The CDR3 is CASSRAGPQTGGYTF. The DNA of the CDR3 is TGTGCCAGCTCCCGGGCGGGACCGCAAACAGGTGGCTACACCTTC.

This chain links TRBV28 with TRBJ2-7; 15 positions agree with TRBD2. There are 16 residues in the CDR3. Germline-derived CDR1 and CDR2 are MDHEN and SYDVKM. The trim removed 5 bases at V and 7 bases at J, leaving 9 bases unmatched. The DNA of the CDR3 is TGTGCCAGCAGTCCCGGACTAGCGGGAGGGCCGGAGGAGCAGTACTTC. Its protein product is CASSPGLAGGPEEQYF.

The rearrangement uses TRBV6-5 and TRBJ1-2, with 8 bases that match TRBD1. Germline V lookup: CDR1 MNHEY, CDR2 SVGAGI. CDR3 size: 14 residues. Germline trimming cut 2 bases from V and 7 bases from J; bases unmatched to any gene: 6. This chain's CDR3 is CASSYGQGALGYTF. In DNA, the CDR3 is TGTGCCAGCAGTTACGGGCAGGGGGCGCTTGGCTACACCTTC.

The chain employs TRBV15 and TRBJ1-2; D unresolved. CDR3 size: 17 residues. CDR1 is LNHNV, CDR2 YYDKDF, per germline (reference sequence). V was trimmed by 1 base and J by 4 bases, leaving 19 bases between them. CDR3 bases: TGTGCCACCAGCAGAGTAGGGAGCGGGATATCGGGCTATGGCTACACCTTC. Protein: CATSRVGSGISGYGYTF.

This chain links TRBV7-9 with TRBJ2-7, with 9 bases matching TRBD2. V dropped 5 bases and J dropped 4; count of bases not matched to a gene: 6. The germline CDR1 and CDR2 sequences are SEHNR and FQNEAQ (reference sequence). This CDR3 is built from 14 residues. In DNA, the CDR3 is TGTGCCAGCAGCAAGACTAGCGGATGGTACGAGCAGTACTTC. Protein sequence: CASSKTSGWYEQYF.

V is TRBV11-2 and J is TRBJ2-1; 9 bases agree with TRBD1. CDR3 length equals 17 residues. Unmatched junction bases numbered 10, after V lost 4 bases and J lost 3 bases. CDR1 and CDR2 (germline): SGHAT, FQNNGV. CDR3: CASSSSPDRGGYNEQFF. In DNA form, the CDR3 reads TGTGCCAGCAGCTCTAGCCCGGACAGGGGAGGCTACAATGAGCAGTTCTTC. The full variable domain, in which reference TRBV11-2 and TRBJ2-1 provide the parts outside the CDR3, is EAGVAQSPRYKIIEKRQSVAFWCNPISGHATLYWYQQILGQGPKLLIQFQNNGVVDDSQLPKDRFSAERLKGVDSTLKIQPAKLEDSAVYLCASSSSPDRGGYNEQFFGPGTRLTVL.

The V and J genes are TRBV5-4 and TRBJ2-7; TRBD2 matches at 7 bases. The V gene's germline CDR1 is SGHNT and CDR2 YYREEE (reference sequence). After removal of 1 base from V and 12 bases from J, the junction contained 13 bases not matched to a gene. This CDR3 spans 14 amino acids. The CDR3 sequence is CASSLPGGSNGRYF. In nucleotides, the CDR3 is TGTGCCAGCAGCTTGCCCGGCGGGAGTAACGGTCGGTACTTC.

This chain uses TRBV7-9 with TRBJ1-2, with TRBD1 identical over 9 bases. The CDR3 totals 15 residues. V shed 5 bases, J shed 2 bases, and the junction held 6 bases outside the gene matches. Germline CDR1 reads SEHNR; CDR2 reads FQNEAQ (reference sequence). The CDR3 sequence is CASSDDRGANYGYTF. The CDR3 coding sequence is TGTGCCAGCAGCGACGACAGGGGGGCCAACTATGGCTACACCTTC.

This clone was counted once. The J gene is TRBJ2-7, the V gene TRBV27; D ambiguous. Trimming removed 1 base at V and 0 bases at J, with 7 bases between. Germline lookup yields CDR1 MNHEY and CDR2 SMNVEV (reference sequence). The CDR3 has 14 residues. The CDR3 sequence: CASSLFFRSYEQYF. The CDR3, as DNA: TGTGCCAGCAGTTTATTTTTCCGCTCCTACGAGCAGTACTTC.

This clone was counted a single time. The rearrangement links TRBV19 to TRBJ2-5, with 8 bases that match TRBD1. The V gene end was trimmed by 2 bases and the J gene end by 2 bases; junction bases not matched to a gene: 10. The CDR3 extends over 17 amino acids. In germline, CDR1 is LNHDA, CDR2 SQIVND (reference sequence). In DNA form, the CDR3 reads TGTGCCAGTAGTATATCCTGGACAGGGAGTCATCAAGAGACCCAGTACTTC. This encodes CASSISWTGSHQETQYF.

This clone was seen a single time. The V gene is TRBV28, the J gene TRBJ2-3; the match to TRBD1 covers 8 bases. Germline lookup yields CDR1 MDHEN and CDR2 SYDVKM. The CDR3 sequence is 15 residues long. The V and J ends lost 5 bases and 6 bases, in that order; junction bases with no gene match: 10. The CDR3 DNA follows: TGTGCCAGCAGTGCGGACAGGGTCAGTTGGGATACGCAGTATTTT. It specifies CASSADRVSWDTQYF.